What follows are 2 T cell receptor beta chains derived from one specimen sequenced in a study of immune evolution from preneoplasia to lung adenocarcinoma. Profiling relied on immunoSEQ multiplex PCR, and the TCRdb table lists in-frame clones only, not all of them. The sample lists approximately 5,800 clones, less than 80% occurring once. The sample consisted of FFPE adjacent normal lung tissue. The origin of the receptors is a person aged 65 to 85 with lung adenocarcinoma.

The chain employs TRBV7-9 and TRBJ2-5, with 9 bases lining up with TRBD1. Looked up from germline, CDR1 is SEHNR and CDR2 is FQNEAQ (reference sequence). The CDR3 spans 15 residues. Trimming cost V 5 bases and J 5 bases; bases outside gene matches: 9. Written as DNA, the CDR3 is TGTGCCAGCAGCCCCCAACAGGGGGCAGGGGAGACCCAGTACTTC. This gives the protein CASSPQQGAGETQYF.

This chain connects TRBV7-9 to TRBJ1-1; D ambiguous. The germline V gene encodes CDR1 SEHNR and CDR2 FQNEAQ (reference sequence). V shed 5 bases and J shed 4 bases, with 17 bases lying between them. This CDR3 contains 15 residues. CDR3 nucleotide sequence: TGTGCCAGCAGCCTAAACCTAGCGGAAGTCACTGAAGCTTTCTTT. This encodes CASSLNLAEVTEAFF.